This T cell receptor (beta chain) was profiled in a study of regulatory T cells in long-lasting Graves disease. CDR3-region Arm-PCR and iRepertoire HTBI primers produced the TCR beta libraries. TCRdb reprocessed the multiplex PCR reads via MiXCR and lists one record per CDR3 protein. The sample lists 500,000 to 700,000 distinct CDR3 sequences, about 30% occurring once. CDR3 length: 15 residues. The V and J ends lost 6 bases and 0 bases respectively, with 14 bases between them. Germline CDR1 MNHEY, CDR2 SMNVEV (reference sequence). With respect to this clonotype: A much larger clone differs from this one at a single base, so this may be a read error.

Time point in this sample: persistent/refractory GD, antithyroid drugs over 5 years with positive TRAb. PBMCs provided the RNA from which the TCR library was made. It was by American Thyroid Association guidelines that Graves' disease was diagnosed. The patients were enrolled through endocrinology in Xi'an, China. J is TRBJ2-5 and V is TRBV27; D is undetermined. Source: peripheral blood mononuclear cells (PBMCs), taken when the disease was refractory, from a patient treated with antithyroid drugs. This clonotype was obtained from a female donor with Graves disease. In DNA form, the CDR3 reads TGTGCCAGCAGCCCCACGGGCAGGTACCAAGAGACCCAGTACTTC. This sequence encodes CASSPTGRYQETQYF.